The source of this T cell receptor (beta chain) is a study of blood T cell repertoires in COVID-19 (dated by TCRdb to the early 2020s). About the full investigation: The collaborator samples originated in the United States, Italy and Spain and spanned the acute and convalescent phases of COVID-19. The material from the prospective study consisted of cDNA or gDNA derived from T cells, B-cell-depleted T cells, or PBMCs. Subjects who had been exposed to COVID-19, were actively infected with it, or had recovered from it provided the deeply sampled blood TCRbeta repertoires that made up the dataset. The repertoires were made available in a free public database intended to serve as a resource for research on the immune response to SARS-CoV-2. The samples were drawn from two sources: the first 160 participants of the ongoing ImmuneRACE study, and over 950 subjects contributed by 6 global collaborators. Nearly every sample came with metadata listing a de-identified subject ID, COVID-19 status, age in years and sex. Where HLA class I and class II types were available, the types were taken from metadata supplied by the sample provider, not from assay-based typing. Overall study results and their limits: The quantity of clinical and demographic metadata differed by source and by participant and was supplied without curation.

With regard to this clone: Its cognate antigen has yet to be identified. No much larger clonotype is one base removed from it; base qualities were not supplied.

TCRbeta CDR3 regions were amplified from genomic DNA using the immunoSEQ Assay, a bias-controlled multiplex PCR. Under the source paper's analysis protocol: Nucleated cell counts per sample were estimated from amplification of reference gene primers within the assay. Sequence reads were collapsed and filtered to measure the absolute abundance of every unique TCRbeta CDR3 rearrangement. Productive Simpson clonality was computed per sample as the square root of Simpson's diversity index over productive rearrangements. TCRdb provides this immuneACCESS table in a form limited to in-frame rearrangements. Some clones are lacking; in checked studies, under half of them reflect an unresolved V gene, and why the rest are absent is not known. V, J and clone size reflect that table, while D and trimming were determined from the DNA. The sample profile shows fewer than 500,000 clones; about 90% of them were found once. 1% to 1.5% of the sample rests with the top ten.

From its cysteine to its phenylalanine, the CDR3 spans 15 amino acids. The CDR3 DNA has 45 bases and is translated from base 1. At the junction V is shortened by 5 bases and J by 3 bases, with 15 bases in between. The germline V gene encodes CDR1 SGHTA and CDR2 FQGNSA. Participants in the prospective study were aged roughly 18 to 100 years, lived in approximately 26 United States geographic areas, and enrolled through a virtual design. To assign participants to cohorts, the prospective study relied on clinical history that participants themselves reported in a screening survey and a study questionnaire. Recovered participants in ImmuneRACE Cohort 3 were defined as having two consecutive negative NP/OP PCR tests, clearance from a healthcare professional, or resolution of symptoms. In the prospective study, whole blood, serum and a nasopharyngeal or oropharyngeal swab were collected from each participant by mobile phlebotomists. Additional blood draws and questionnaires over a 2-month period could optionally be provided by prospective study participants. Before DNA extraction, prospective study blood samples were shipped either frozen or at room temperature.

The chain employs TRBV7-2 and TRBJ2-3; TRBD2 is a weak D gene call, 5 bases matching. The sample comprised PBMCs or T cells enriched from blood (not recorded which). The receptor was isolated from a man aged 25 to 45 who had recovered from COVID-19. The nucleotide sequence is given as TGTGCCAGCAGCCCCTGGTTTCGGAGGACAGATACGCAGTATTTT. The resulting protein is CASSPWFRRTDTQYF.